This TCR beta chain was sequenced for a study of blood T cells in healthy people across ages. This clonotype has a handful of counts. What it binds is unknown. Trimming removed 5 bases at V and 2 bases at J, with 10 bases between. The CDR3 covers 14 residues. Germline values: CDR1 SEHNR, CDR2 FQNEAQ (reference sequence). A second PCR, run for about 7 to 11 cycles, used a sample-barcoded 5' primer plus a J-beta primer mix. TCRdb reanalysed the 5' RACE reads using MiXCR and keeps one entry per CDR3 protein. The data hold over 1,200,000 distinct CDR3 sequences, with roughly 64% observed a single time. Study-wide findings and caveats: Observed TCR beta diversity per million T cells went down as age went up. This fall followed a roughly linear course with age.

The receptor comes from a man aged 18 to 30 in good health. This sequence joins TRBV7-9 and TRBJ1-3; D is unclear. Sequencing input: blood. The CDR3 loop is CASSAPGTGNTIYF. The CDR3, as DNA: TGTGCCAGCAGCGCGCCGGGCACTGGAAACACCATATATTTT.